The 31 T cell receptor beta chains listed next were all sequenced from one sample in a study of T-cell memory formation after mild COVID-19. TCRdb processed the 5' RACE reads anew with MiXCR; each CDR3 protein has one entry. The sample yields roughly 80,000 distinct CDR3 sequences, around 14% seen once. Sequenced: PBMCs or a T cell subset sorted from them (not recorded which). All receptors come from an adult woman who had mild COVID-19 (a few samples of this study predate the infection). Cell type and time point are not known.

This clonotype was observed a few times. The gene calls are TRBV11-2 and TRBJ2-1; no reliable D call. The length of the CDR3 is 17 residues. V was pared by 2 bases and J by 3 bases, with 17 bases between. The V gene's germline CDR1 is SGHAT and CDR2 FQNNGV. The CDR3 region is CASSLNPDGFIYNEQFF. CDR3 bases: TGTGCCAGCAGCTTAAACCCCGACGGATTCATCTACAATGAGCAGTTCTTC.

The genes are TRBV5-1 and TRBJ2-7; possibly TRBD2 for D (5 bases). CDR1 and CDR2 (germline): SGHRS, YFSETQ. This CDR3 spans 13 amino acids. Trimming left V 2 bases short and J 2 bases short, with 8 bases between. The CDR3 nucleotides read TGCGCCAGCAGCTTTGTGGAGGCCTACGAGCAGTACTTC. Its protein product is CASSFVEAYEQYF.

The chain employs TRBV29-1 and TRBJ2-7; TRBD1 matches at 10 bases. From germline, CDR1 is SQVTM and CDR2 ANQGSEA. V gave up 2 bases and J gave up 4 bases; unmatched junction bases: 2. This CDR3 has 13 residues. The CDR3 reads CSVELGQGYEQYF. DNA for the CDR3: TGCAGCGTTGAATTGGGACAGGGGTACGAGCAGTACTTC.

This clonotype was counted a single time. The chain employs TRBV24-1 and TRBJ2-2; TRBD2 agrees at 11 bases. The CDR3 consists of 17 residues. The trim removed 5 bases at V and 4 bases at J, leaving 8 bases unmatched. CDR1 and CDR2 from the germline V gene are KGHDR and SFDVKD. CDR3 DNA: TGTGCCACCAGTGCCACGGGACTAGCGGAGATCACCGGGGAGCTGTTTTTT. Translated, it gives CATSATGLAEITGELFF.

This clonotype showed up just a few times. The CDR3 here is CAASGQGGSPLHF. CDR3 in DNA: TGTGCCGCCTCGGGACAGGGGGGTTCACCCCTCCACTTT. This chain uses TRBV6-5 with TRBJ1-6, with 11 nucleotides matching TRBD1. V was clipped by 11 bases and J by 9 bases; unmatched bases: 6. CDR3 length equals 13 residues. Germline values: CDR1 MNHEY, CDR2 SVGAGI.

This clonotype came up a few times. The V call is TRBV21-1, the J call TRBJ1-5. TRBV21-1 is termed a pseudogene. CDR3 length: 16 amino acids. In DNA form, the CDR3 reads TGTGCCAGCAGCAAAGACACGGTTAAGGGCAATCAGCCCCAGCATTTT. Its translation is CASSKDTVKGNQPQHF.

In this sample, this clonotype turned up a few times. The rearrangement uses TRBV13 and TRBJ2-7; D possibly uses TRBD1 or TRBD2 (5 bases each). The CDR3 runs 15 residues. The germline V and J ends were trimmed by 6 bases and 1 base, with 16 bases remaining between them. Germline CDR1 is PRHDT and CDR2 is FYEKMQ (reference sequence). DNA for the CDR3: TGTGCCAGCAGGGACCAGGCAGGGAGTTCCTACGAGCAGTACTTC. Protein sequence: CASRDQAGSSYEQYF.

This clonotype was detected only a few times. The chain couples TRBV20-1 to TRBJ1-1, with 7 nucleotides matching TRBD1. The CDR3 is made up of 15 amino acids. Germline assignment: CDR1 DFQATT and CDR2 SNEGSKA (reference sequence). The ends lost 1 base at V and 0 bases at J; junction bases unmatched: 5. The CDR3 spells CSARGTGGVNTEAFF. The CDR3 nucleotides read TGCAGTGCTAGAGGGACAGGCGGGGTGAACACTGAAGCTTTCTTT.

This clonotype was observed a few times. The chain is built from TRBV20-1 and TRBJ1-1; possibly TRBD1 for D (6 bases). Germline CDR1 reads DFQATT; CDR2 reads SNEGSKA (reference sequence). V lost 5 bases and J 4 bases, leaving 20 bases between the germline ends. The CDR3 consists of 15 residues. In DNA, the CDR3 is TGCAGTGCTGGACTACCAGGGGAAGGGGTCACTGAAGCTTTCTTT. It specifies CSAGLPGEGVTEAFF.

This clonotype showed up just a few times. This chain uses TRBV20-1 with TRBJ2-5; D gene unclear. The CDR3 covers 15 residues. Trimming took off 0 bases at V and 1 base at J, with 12 bases between the two ends. From germline, CDR1 is DFQATT and CDR2 SNEGSKA (reference sequence). The CDR3 here is CSARDRSFLQETQYF. The CDR3, as DNA: TGCAGTGCTAGAGATCGAAGCTTCCTCCAAGAGACCCAGTACTTC.

The table lists this clonotype with a count of one. The rearrangement joins TRBV2 to TRBJ2-1; 7 bases line up with TRBD1. CDR1 and CDR2 (germline): SNHLY, FYNNEI. The junction had 6 bases not matched to a gene; V was cut back by 6 bases and J by 7 bases. The CDR3 totals 13 residues. Here the CDR3 reads CASSGPTGNEQFF. In DNA, the CDR3 is TGTGCCAGCAGCGGACCGACAGGGAATGAGCAGTTCTTC.

The table lists this clonotype with a few counts. This chain links TRBV24-1 with TRBJ2-2, with D perhaps matching TRBD1 (6 bases). The V gene lost 4 bases and the J gene lost 6 bases, with 11 bases spanning the gap. Germline V CDR1 and CDR2: KGHDR, SFDVKD. This CDR3 spans 14 amino acids. The CDR3 region is CATSDRGRAGELFF. The CDR3 nucleotides read TGTGCCACCAGTGACAGGGGACGAGCCGGGGAGCTGTTTTTT.

This clonotype has ten or more counts. The rearrangement links TRBV12-3 or TRBV12-4 to TRBJ2-3; possibly TRBD2 for D (6 bases). Deletions cut 6 bases from V and 4 bases from J, with 8 bases between. This CDR3 has 12 residues. The CDR3 protein is CASSPGADTQYF. The CDR3, as DNA: TGTGCCAGCAGCCCGGGGGCAGATACGCAGTATTTT.

This clonotype was observed a handful of times. The chain carries TRBV27 and TRBJ2-2; D may be TRBD1 (6 bases). Germline V gives CDR1 MNHEY, CDR2 SMNVEV (reference sequence). Trimming left V 7 bases short and J 7 bases short, with 16 bases between. This CDR3 contains 14 residues. Here the CDR3 reads CASNIQGGDGELFF. The CDR3 coding sequence is TGTGCCAGCAATATACAGGGTGGAGACGGGGAGCTGTTTTTT.

The V call is TRBV2, the J call TRBJ2-5, with 8 bases identical to TRBD1. Per germline, CDR1 SNHLY and CDR2 FYNNEI. J was trimmed by 6 bases and V by 5 bases; bases with no gene match: 2. The CDR3 is 12 amino acids. The chain's CDR3 is CASSSGGQTQYF. CDR3 in DNA: TGTGCCAGCAGTTCAGGGGGCCAGACCCAGTACTTC.

The chain carries TRBV11-2 and TRBJ2-1; 10 bases agree with TRBD1. CDR1 is SGHAT and CDR2 is FQNNGV in the germline V gene. V lost 1 base, J lost 1 base, and 4 bases stayed unmatched. The CDR3 loop spans 17 amino acids. The CDR3 DNA is TGTGCCAGCAGCTTAGGGTGGACAGGGGGGTCCTACAATGAGCAGTTCTTC. Translating it yields CASSLGWTGGSYNEQFF.

This rearrangement joins TRBV7-6 to TRBJ2-1; TRBD1 aligns across 10 bases. Trimming cost V 2 bases and J 2 bases; bases outside gene matches: 12. The CDR3 contains 19 residues. Per the germline V gene, CDR1 is SGHVS and CDR2 is FNYEAQ. CDR3 DNA: TGTGCCAGCAGCTTACCGGGACAGGGGAGCGAATGGGCCTACAATGAGCAGTTCTTC. This encodes CASSLPGQGSEWAYNEQFF.

The chain links TRBV7-9 to TRBJ2-3; 11 nucleotides align to TRBD2. The trim removed 8 bases at V and 2 bases at J, leaving 9 bases unmatched. The germline V gene has CDR1 SEHNR and CDR2 FQNEAQ (reference sequence). The CDR3 covers 16 residues. CDR3 residues: CASPTGLAGFTDTQYF. The CDR3 nucleotides read TGTGCCAGCCCGACCGGACTAGCGGGTTTCACAGATACGCAGTATTTT.

The genes are TRBV29-1 and TRBJ1-5; D might be TRBD1 (6 bases). Trimming took 7 bases from V and 4 from J, leaving 14 bases between them. Germline V gives CDR1 SQVTM, CDR2 ANQGSEA. This CDR3 has 13 amino acids. Written as DNA, the CDR3 is TGCAGCGCTTCCAGGGGAATTAATCAGCCCCAGCATTTT. This encodes CSASRGINQPQHF.

This clonotype has more than one count but fewer than ten. V gene TRBV12-3 or TRBV12-4 combines with J gene TRBJ1-1, with 9 positions matching TRBD1. CDR3 length: 15 amino acids. Trimming cost V 5 bases and J 7 bases; bases outside gene matches: 11. The CDR3 reads CASSTNRGLDSEAFF. The CDR3 region has the DNA TGTGCCAGCAGTACCAACAGGGGGCTCGATAGTGAAGCTTTCTTT.

The chain combines TRBV10-3 with TRBJ2-7; no clear D. Trimming shortened V by 3 bases and J by 2 bases, and 14 bases separated the two germline ends. The CDR3 spans 15 residues. CDR1 is ENHRY and CDR2 is SYGVKD in the germline V gene. CDR3 protein: CAISDEPGLAYEQYF. The CDR3 region has the DNA TGTGCCATCAGTGACGAGCCCGGGTTAGCCTACGAGCAGTACTTC.

There are a few counts of this clonotype. V gene TRBV2 combines with J gene TRBJ2-1; 13 bases agree with TRBD2. This CDR3 region has 15 residues. The ends lost 7 bases at V and 5 bases at J; junction bases unmatched: 5. Germline CDR1 SNHLY, CDR2 FYNNEI. The chain's CDR3 is CASTRLAGGHNEQFF. The CDR3 nucleotides are TGTGCCAGCACTCGACTAGCGGGAGGTCACAATGAGCAGTTCTTC. Together with reference TRBV2 and TRBJ2-1, the CDR3 gives the full variable domain: EPEVTQTPSHQVTQMGQEVILRCVPISNHLYFYWYRQILGQKVEFLVSFYNNEISEKSEIFDDQFSVERPDGSNFTLKIRSTKLEDSAMYFCASTRLAGGHNEQFFGPGTRLTVL.

This clonotype occurred a few times. This chain links TRBV10-3 with TRBJ2-2; D possibly corresponds to TRBD2 (5 bases). Germline CDR1 ENHRY, CDR2 SYGVKD. V was trimmed by 10 bases and J by 0 bases, leaving 12 bases between them. The CDR3 is 14 residues long. The CDR3 sequence is CATGLSTNTGELFF. In DNA form, the CDR3 reads TGTGCCACCGGACTGAGTACGAACACCGGGGAGCTGTTTTTT.

The chain carries TRBV6-5 and TRBJ2-2; perhaps TRBD2 as D (5 bases). Trimming pared 6 bases from V and 6 bases from J, leaving 17 bases between. Germline V gene lookup returns CDR1 MNHEY and CDR2 SVGAGI. There are 15 residues in the CDR3. This chain's CDR3 is CASSPTRGFPGELFF. In DNA, the CDR3 is TGTGCCAGCAGCCCGACGAGAGGGTTTCCCGGGGAGCTGTTTTTT.

This chain joins TRBV29-1 and TRBJ2-5; tentatively, D is TRBD1 (6 bases). Trimming stripped 1 base from V and 3 bases from J, with 18 bases between. Germline V gene sequence: CDR1 SQVTM, CDR2 ANQGSEA. The CDR3 covers 16 residues. The CDR3 region is CSVEGQVLGGEETQYF. As DNA, the CDR3 is TGCAGCGTTGAAGGACAGGTTTTGGGTGGAGAAGAGACCCAGTACTTC.

The J gene is TRBJ2-2, the V gene TRBV19, with D perhaps matching TRBD2 (6 bases). CDR1 is LNHDA, CDR2 SQIVND, per germline (reference sequence). The germline V and J ends were trimmed by 4 bases and 8 bases, with 14 bases remaining between them. This CDR3 is 14 amino acids long. The DNA for the CDR3 is TGTGCCAGTAGTAGTCTGGCCGCGGGAGGGGAGCTGTTTTTT. Amino acid sequence: CASSSLAAGGELFF. The full variable domain, its missing parts supplied by reference TRBV19 and TRBJ2-2, is DGGITQSPKYLFRKEGQNVTLSCEQNLNHDAMYWYRQDPGQGLRLIYYSQIVNDFQKGDIAEGYSVSREKKESFPLTVTSAQKNPTAFYLCASSSLAAGGELFFGEGSRLTVL.

The sample holds a few counts of this clonotype. CDR3 loop: CSARDLKASYEQYF. The CDR3 DNA reads as TGCAGTGCTAGAGATCTCAAAGCTAGCTACGAGCAGTACTTC. This chain uses TRBV20-1 with TRBJ2-7, with D unresolved. This CDR3 is built from 14 residues. The V end lost 0 bases, the J end lost 3 bases, and 12 bases lay between the germline ends. The V gene's germline CDR1 is DFQATT and CDR2 SNEGSKA (reference sequence).

This clonotype was seen only a few times. The rearrangement links TRBV4-2 to TRBJ2-3; D possibly corresponds to TRBD2 (6 bases). Germline values: CDR1 LGHNA, CDR2 YNFKEQ. The germline V and J ends were trimmed by 1 base and 10 bases, with 15 bases remaining between them. The CDR3 runs to 14 residues. The CDR3 DNA reads TGTGCCAGCAGCCAAGGGGACTCCCTCCTACCGCAGTATTTT. Amino acids: CASSQGDSLLPQYF.

This chain joins TRBV29-1 and TRBJ2-1, with D possibly being TRBD2 (6 bases). Trimming removed 4 bases at V and 14 bases at J, with 15 bases between. Germline lookup yields CDR1 SQVTM and CDR2 ANQGSEA. The CDR3 is 11 amino acids. The CDR3 DNA reads as TGCAGCGTTGGGAGGGAGGACTGGGAGTTCTTC. It codes for CSVGREDWEFF.

There are a few counts of this clonotype. The genes are TRBV20-1 and TRBJ2-1; 11 bases agree with TRBD2. V lost 0 bases, J lost 0 bases, and 7 bases stayed unmatched. The CDR3 is made up of 18 amino acids. Looked up from germline, CDR1 is DFQATT and CDR2 is SNEGSKA (reference sequence). CDR3 sequence reads: CSARELAGGFSSYNEQFF. As DNA, the CDR3 is TGCAGTGCTAGAGAGCTAGCGGGGGGCTTTAGCTCCTACAATGAGCAGTTCTTC.

This clonotype was seen only a few times. The J gene is TRBJ2-4, the V gene TRBV12-3 or TRBV12-4; 7 bases are shared with TRBD1. This CDR3 has 16 amino acids. With V trimmed by 4 bases and J by 6 bases, 12 bases remained unmatched. The CDR3 spells CASSSDITGDLNIQYF. The CDR3 DNA sequence: TGTGCCAGCAGTTCCGACATCACAGGGGACCTAAACATTCAGTACTTC.